This TCR beta chain was recorded in a study of metastatic and nonmetastatic thyroid tumors. Overall study: Blood and tumor or nodule tissue repertoires from malignant and benign thyroid patients were compared. Findings and limits, study-wide: Across blood and tumor, TCR beta diversity in malignant thyroid tumors was reportedly significantly higher than in benign nodules.

Methods used by the authors: The study took CDR3 differences across clinicopathological groups and made a distant-metastasis classifier for papillary thyroid cancer from them. TCRdb re-clonotyped the PCR reads through MiXCR. These V and J calls originate from TCRdb's pipeline instead of the authors' own analysis. Among thousands of clones, 20% to 25% were seen once, and the ten largest hold around 16%. Patients underwent thyroid surgery, and none had received any treatment before it. Germline V gene sequence: CDR1 SNHLY, CDR2 FYNNEI. The junction had 8 bases not matched to a gene; V was cut back by 6 bases and J by 5 bases. CDR3 size: 14 residues. This clone was detected only a few times. The antigen remains undetermined.

This sequence joins TRBV2 and TRBJ2-3; 7 positions agree with TRBD1. The sequencing sample was made of adjacent normal tissue. This sequence originates from a female donor with papillary thyroid cancer or a benign thyroid nodule (not recorded which). Some clones in this sample may be carry-over from other donors' samples. This CDR3 reads CASRDGQVVDTQYF. CDR3 in DNA: TGTGCCAGCAGGGACGGACAGGTGGTAGATACGCAGTATTTT.